This section outlines one T cell receptor beta chain sequence together with its context. Assay: immunoSEQ multiplex PCR; the TCRdb copy retains only in-frame clones and omits some. The sample holds 55,000 to 85,000 clones, about nine tenths seen once. The data were obtained in a study of T cell changes during pregnancy in multiple sclerosis. CDR3 length: 14 amino acids. V dropped 3 bases and J dropped 0; count of bases not matched to a gene: 0. The germline V gene encodes CDR1 SGHTA and CDR2 FQGTGA. The receptor's source is a female donor with multiple sclerosis, enrolled in a pregnancy study. The chain is built from TRBV7-3 and TRBJ1-1; 8 bases agree with TRBD1. The material sequenced was CD4+ T cells from peripheral blood mononuclear cells, taken after pregnancy. The CDR3 here is CASSLTGVNTEAFF. In DNA form, the CDR3 reads TGTGCCAGCAGCTTGACAGGGGTGAACACTGAAGCTTTCTTT.